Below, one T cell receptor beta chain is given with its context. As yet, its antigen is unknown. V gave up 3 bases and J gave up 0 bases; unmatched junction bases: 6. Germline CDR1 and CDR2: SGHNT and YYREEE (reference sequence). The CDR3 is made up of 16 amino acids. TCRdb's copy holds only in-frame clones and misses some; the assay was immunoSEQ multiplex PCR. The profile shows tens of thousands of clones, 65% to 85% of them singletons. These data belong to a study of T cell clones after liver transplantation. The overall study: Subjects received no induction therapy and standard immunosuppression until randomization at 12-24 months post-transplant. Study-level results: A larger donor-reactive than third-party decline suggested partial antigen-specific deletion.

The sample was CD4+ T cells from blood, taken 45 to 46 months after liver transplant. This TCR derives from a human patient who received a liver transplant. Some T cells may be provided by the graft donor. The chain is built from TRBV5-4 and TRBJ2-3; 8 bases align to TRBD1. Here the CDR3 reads CASSYARQGSTDTQYF. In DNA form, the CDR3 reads TGTGCCAGCAGCTACGCTCGACAGGGGAGCACAGATACGCAGTATTTT. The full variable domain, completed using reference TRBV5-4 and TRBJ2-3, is ETGVTQSPTHLIKTRGQQVTLRCSSQSGHNTVSWYQQALGQGPQFIFQYYREEENGRGNFPPRFSGLQFPNYSSELNVNALELDDSALYLCASSYARQGSTDTQYFGPGTRLTVL.